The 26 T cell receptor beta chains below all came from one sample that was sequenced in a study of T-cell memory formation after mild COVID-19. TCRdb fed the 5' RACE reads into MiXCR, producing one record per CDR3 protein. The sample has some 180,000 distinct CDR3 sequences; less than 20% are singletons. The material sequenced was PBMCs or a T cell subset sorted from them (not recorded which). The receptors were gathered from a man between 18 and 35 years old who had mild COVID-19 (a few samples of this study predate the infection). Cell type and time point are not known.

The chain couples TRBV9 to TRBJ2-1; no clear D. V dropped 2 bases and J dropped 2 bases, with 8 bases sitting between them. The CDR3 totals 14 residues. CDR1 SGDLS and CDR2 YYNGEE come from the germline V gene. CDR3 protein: CASSVSQPYNEQFF. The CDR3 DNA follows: TGTGCCAGCAGCGTCTCCCAACCCTACAATGAGCAGTTCTTC.

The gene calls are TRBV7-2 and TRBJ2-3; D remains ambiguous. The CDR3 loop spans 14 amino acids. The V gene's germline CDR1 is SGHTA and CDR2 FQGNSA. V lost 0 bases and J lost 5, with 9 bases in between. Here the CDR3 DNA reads TGTGCCAGCAGCTTAGCGGCACGTGGAGATACGCAGTATTTT. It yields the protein CASSLAARGDTQYF.

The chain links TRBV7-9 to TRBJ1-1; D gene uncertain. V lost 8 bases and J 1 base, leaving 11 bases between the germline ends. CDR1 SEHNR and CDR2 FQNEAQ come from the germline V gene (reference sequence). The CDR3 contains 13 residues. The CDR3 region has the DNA TGTGCCAGCCGGGTGGCTCAGAACACTGAAGCTTTCTTT. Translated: CASRVAQNTEAFF.

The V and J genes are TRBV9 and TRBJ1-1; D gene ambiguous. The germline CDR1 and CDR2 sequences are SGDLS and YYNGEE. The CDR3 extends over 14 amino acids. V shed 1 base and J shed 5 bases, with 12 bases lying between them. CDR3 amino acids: CASSVLVSGTEAFF. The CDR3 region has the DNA TGTGCCAGCAGCGTATTAGTCTCGGGGACTGAAGCTTTCTTT.

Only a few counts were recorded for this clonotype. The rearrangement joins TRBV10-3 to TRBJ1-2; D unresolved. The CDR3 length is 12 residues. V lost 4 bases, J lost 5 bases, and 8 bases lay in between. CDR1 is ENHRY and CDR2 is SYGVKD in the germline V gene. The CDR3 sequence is CAISGQEYGYTF. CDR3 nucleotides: TGTGCCATCAGTGGGCAGGAATATGGCTACACCTTC.

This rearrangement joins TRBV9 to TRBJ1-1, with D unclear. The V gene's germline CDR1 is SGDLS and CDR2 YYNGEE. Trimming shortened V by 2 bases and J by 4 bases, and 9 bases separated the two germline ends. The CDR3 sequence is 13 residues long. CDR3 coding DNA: TGTGCCAGCAGCGTTGGCGTATCCACTGAAGCTTTCTTT. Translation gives CASSVGVSTEAFF.

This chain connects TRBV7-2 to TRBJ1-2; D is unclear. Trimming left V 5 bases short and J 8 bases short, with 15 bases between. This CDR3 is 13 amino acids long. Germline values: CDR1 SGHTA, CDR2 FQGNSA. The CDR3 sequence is CASSPLRARGYTF. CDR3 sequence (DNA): TGTGCCAGCAGCCCACTTCGGGCGAGAGGCTACACCTTC. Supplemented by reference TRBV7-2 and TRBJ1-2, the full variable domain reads GAGVSQSPSNKVTEKGKDVELRCDPISGHTALYWYRQSLGQGLEFLIYFQGNSAPDKSGLPSDRFSAERTGGSVSTLTIQRTQQEDSAVYLCASSPLRARGYTFGSGTRLTVV.

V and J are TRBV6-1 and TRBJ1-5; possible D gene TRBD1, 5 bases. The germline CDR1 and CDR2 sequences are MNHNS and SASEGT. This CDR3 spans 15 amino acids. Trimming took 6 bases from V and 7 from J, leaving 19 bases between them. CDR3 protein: CASSEQVGVGQPQHF. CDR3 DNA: TGTGCCAGCAGCGAACAGGTAGGAGTCGGGCAGCCCCAGCATTTT.

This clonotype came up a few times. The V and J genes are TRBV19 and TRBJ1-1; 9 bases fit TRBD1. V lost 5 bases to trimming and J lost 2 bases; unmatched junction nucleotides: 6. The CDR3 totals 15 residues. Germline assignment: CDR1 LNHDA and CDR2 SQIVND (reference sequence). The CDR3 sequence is CASSASDRGNTEAFF. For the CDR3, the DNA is TGTGCCAGTAGTGCCTCGGACAGGGGCAACACTGAAGCTTTCTTT.

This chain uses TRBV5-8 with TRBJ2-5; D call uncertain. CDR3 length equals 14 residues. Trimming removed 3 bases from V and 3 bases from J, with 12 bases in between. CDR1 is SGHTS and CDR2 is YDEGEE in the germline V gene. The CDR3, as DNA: TGTGCCAGCAGCTCGGGTAGCCGGGAAGAGACCCAGTACTTC. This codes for CASSSGSREETQYF.

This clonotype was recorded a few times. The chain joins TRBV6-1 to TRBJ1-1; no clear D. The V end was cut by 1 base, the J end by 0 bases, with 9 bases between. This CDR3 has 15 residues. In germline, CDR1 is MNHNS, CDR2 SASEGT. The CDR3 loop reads CASSEGVRVNTEAFF. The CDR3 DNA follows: TGTGCCAGCAGTGAAGGGGTTCGCGTGAACACTGAAGCTTTCTTT.

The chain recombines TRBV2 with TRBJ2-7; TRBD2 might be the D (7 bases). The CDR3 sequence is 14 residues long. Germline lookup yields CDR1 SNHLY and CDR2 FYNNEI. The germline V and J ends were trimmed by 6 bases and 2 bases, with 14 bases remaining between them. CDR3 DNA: TGTGCCAGCAGCCCCTGGGGGGGCACCTACGAGCAGTACTTC. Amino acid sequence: CASSPWGGTYEQYF.

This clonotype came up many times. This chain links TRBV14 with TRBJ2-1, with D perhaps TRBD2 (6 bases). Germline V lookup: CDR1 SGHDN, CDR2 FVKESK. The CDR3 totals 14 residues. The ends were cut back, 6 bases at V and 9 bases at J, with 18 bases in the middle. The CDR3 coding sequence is TGTGCCAGCAGTTCGGGAGAAGGGTACGGTGAGCAGTTCTTC. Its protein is CASSSGEGYGEQFF.

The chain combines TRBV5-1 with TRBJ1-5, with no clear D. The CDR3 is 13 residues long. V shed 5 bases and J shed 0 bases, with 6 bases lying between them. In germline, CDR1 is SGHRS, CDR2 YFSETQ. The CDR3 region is CASRQDSNQPQHF. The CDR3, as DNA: TGCGCCAGCAGGCAGGATAGCAATCAGCCCCAGCATTTT.

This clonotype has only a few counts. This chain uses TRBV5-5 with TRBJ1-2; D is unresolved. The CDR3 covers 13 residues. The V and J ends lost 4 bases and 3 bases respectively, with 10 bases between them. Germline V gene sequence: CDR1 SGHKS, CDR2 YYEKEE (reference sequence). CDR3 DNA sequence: TGTGCCAGCAGCATAGGACGGCACTATGGCTACACCTTC. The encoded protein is CASSIGRHYGYTF.

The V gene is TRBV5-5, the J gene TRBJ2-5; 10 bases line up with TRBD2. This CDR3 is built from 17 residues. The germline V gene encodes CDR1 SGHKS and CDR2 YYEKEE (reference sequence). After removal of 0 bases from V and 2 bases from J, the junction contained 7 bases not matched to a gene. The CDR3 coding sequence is TGTGCCAGCAGCTTGGGGCAGGTAGCGGGGGGACAAGAGACCCAGTACTTC. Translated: CASSLGQVAGGQETQYF.

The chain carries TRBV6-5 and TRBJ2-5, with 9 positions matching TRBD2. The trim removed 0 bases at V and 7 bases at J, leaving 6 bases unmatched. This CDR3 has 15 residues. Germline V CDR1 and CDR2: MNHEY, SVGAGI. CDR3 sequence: CASSYSGTSFGTQYF. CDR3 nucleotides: TGTGCCAGCAGTTACTCGGGGACTAGCTTCGGGACCCAGTACTTC.

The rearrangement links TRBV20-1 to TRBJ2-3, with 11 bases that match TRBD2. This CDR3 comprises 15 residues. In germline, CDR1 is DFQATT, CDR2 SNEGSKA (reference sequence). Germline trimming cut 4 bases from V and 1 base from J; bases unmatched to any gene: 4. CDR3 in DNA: TGCAGTGCTACCGGGACTAGCGGACGCACAGATACGCAGTATTTT. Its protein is CSATGTSGRTDTQYF.

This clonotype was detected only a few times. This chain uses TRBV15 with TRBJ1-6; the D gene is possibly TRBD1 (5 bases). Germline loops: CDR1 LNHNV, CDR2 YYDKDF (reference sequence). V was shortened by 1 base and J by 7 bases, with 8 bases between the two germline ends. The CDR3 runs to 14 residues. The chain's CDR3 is CATSRAQENSPLHF. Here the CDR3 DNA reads TGTGCCACCAGCAGAGCACAGGAAAATTCACCCCTCCACTTT.

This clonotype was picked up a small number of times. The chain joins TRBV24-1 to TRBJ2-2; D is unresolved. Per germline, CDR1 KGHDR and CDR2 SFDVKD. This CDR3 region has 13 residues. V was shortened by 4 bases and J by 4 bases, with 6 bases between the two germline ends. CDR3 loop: CATSDLSTGELFF. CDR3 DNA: TGTGCCACCAGTGACCTAAGCACCGGGGAGCTGTTTTTT.

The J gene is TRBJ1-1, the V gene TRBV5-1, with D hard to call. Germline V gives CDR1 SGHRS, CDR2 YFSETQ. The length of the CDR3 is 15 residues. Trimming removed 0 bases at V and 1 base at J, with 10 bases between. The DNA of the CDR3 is TGCGCCAGCAGCTTGGCCACCAGGAGGAACACTGAAGCTTTCTTT. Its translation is CASSLATRRNTEAFF. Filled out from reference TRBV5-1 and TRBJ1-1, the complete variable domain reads KAGVTQTPRYLIKTRGQQVTLSCSPISGHRSVSWYQQTPGQGLQFLFEYFSETQRNKGNFPGRFSGRQFSNSRSEMNVSTLELGDSALYLCASSLATRRNTEAFFGQGTRLTVV.

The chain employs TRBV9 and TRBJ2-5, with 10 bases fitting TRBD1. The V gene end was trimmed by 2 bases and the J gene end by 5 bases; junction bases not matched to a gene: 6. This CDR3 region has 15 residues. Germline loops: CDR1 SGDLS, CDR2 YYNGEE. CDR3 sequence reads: CASSVGDRGVETQYF. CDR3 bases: TGTGCCAGCAGCGTCGGGGACAGGGGTGTGGAGACCCAGTACTTC.

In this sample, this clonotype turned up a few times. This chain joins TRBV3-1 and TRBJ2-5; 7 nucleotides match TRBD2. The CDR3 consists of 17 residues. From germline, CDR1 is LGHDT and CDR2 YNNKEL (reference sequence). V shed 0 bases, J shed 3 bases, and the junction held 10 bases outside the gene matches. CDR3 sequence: CASSQDARFAGEETQYF. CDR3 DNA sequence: TGTGCCAGCAGCCAAGACGCAAGATTTGCGGGAGAAGAGACCCAGTACTTC.

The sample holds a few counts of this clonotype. DNA for the CDR3: TGTGCCAGCAGTCATCCCAGCAGGGGCGACGCCCGGCAGTACGTC. Translated, it gives CASSHPSRGDARQYV. The chain uses TRBV2 and TRBJ2-7; weak D call: TRBD1 (6 bases). V was shortened by 5 bases and J by 9 bases, with 23 bases between the two germline ends. The CDR3 consists of 15 residues. Germline V lookup: CDR1 SNHLY, CDR2 FYNNEI.

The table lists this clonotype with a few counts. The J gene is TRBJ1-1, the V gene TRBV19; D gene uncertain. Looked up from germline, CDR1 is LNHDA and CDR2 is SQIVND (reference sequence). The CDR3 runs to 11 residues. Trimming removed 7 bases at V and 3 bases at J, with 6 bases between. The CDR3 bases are TGTGCCAGTAACGGGTACACTGAAGCTTTCTTT. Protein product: CASNGYTEAFF. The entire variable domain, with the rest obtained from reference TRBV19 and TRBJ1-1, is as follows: DGGITQSPKYLFRKEGQNVTLSCEQNLNHDAMYWYRQDPGQGLRLIYYSQIVNDFQKGDIAEGYSVSREKKESFPLTVTSAQKNPTAFYLCASNGYTEAFFGQGTRLTVV.

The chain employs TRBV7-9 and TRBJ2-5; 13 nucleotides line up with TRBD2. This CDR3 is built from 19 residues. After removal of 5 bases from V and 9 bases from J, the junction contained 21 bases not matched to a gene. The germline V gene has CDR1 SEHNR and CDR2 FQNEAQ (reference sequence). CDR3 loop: CASSPTLSGTSGTRGAQYF. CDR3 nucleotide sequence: TGTGCCAGCAGCCCCACCCTCTCCGGGACTAGCGGGACAAGGGGGGCCCAGTACTTC.